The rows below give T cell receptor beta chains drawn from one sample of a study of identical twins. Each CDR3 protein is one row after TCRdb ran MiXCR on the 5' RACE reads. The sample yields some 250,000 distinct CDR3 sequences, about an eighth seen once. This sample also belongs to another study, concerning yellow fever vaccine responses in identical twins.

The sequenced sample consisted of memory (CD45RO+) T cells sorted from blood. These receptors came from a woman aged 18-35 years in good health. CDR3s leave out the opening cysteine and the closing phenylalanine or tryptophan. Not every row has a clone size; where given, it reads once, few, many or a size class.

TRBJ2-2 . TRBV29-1 SVDWADPNTGELF
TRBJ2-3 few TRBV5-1 ASSFSGFADTQY
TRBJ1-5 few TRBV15 ATSRDADSNQPQH
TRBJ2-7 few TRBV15 ATSSLSSGNEQY
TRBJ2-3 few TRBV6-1 AMSRDRDPDTQY
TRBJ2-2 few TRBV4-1 ASSQVGLAGELF
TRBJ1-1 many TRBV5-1 ASSLVGGVNTEAF
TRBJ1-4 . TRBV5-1 ASSFLGEKLF
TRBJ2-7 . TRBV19 ASNDRGEQY
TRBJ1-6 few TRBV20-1 SAHRDRGSGSPLH
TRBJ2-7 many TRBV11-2 ASSLMMTGFSYEQY
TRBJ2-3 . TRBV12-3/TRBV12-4 ASSTHPQRSTDTQY
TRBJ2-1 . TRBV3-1 ASSQRANNEQF
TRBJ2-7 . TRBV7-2 ASSLAGTSFYEQY
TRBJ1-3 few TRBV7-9 ASSLMSPSSGNTIY
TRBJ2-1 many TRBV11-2 ASSFQGRSYNEQF
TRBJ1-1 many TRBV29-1 SVGTGNTEAF
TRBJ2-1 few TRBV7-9 ASSLSGVGNEQF
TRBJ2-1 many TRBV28 ASSSTDSYNEQF
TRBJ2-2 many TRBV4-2 ASSQGGGSTGELF
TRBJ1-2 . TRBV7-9 ASSFQVSGYT
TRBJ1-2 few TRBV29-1 SVGVQGGNYGYT
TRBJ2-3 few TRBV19 ASRGLAGSDTQY
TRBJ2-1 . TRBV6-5 ASSYSGTSGANEQF
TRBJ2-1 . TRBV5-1 ASSWGLAGKNEQF
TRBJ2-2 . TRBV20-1 SARFRERVTGELF
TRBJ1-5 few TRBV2 ASYGGKNQPQH
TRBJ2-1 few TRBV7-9 ASSAISYNEQF
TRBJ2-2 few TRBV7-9 ASSLWELTGELF
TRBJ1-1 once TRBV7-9 ASSLNGVVSKNTEAF
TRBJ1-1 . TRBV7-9 ASSFGGQTEAF
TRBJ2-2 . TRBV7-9 ASTQREGGTTGELF
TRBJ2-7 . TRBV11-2 ASSSGTVRSYEQY
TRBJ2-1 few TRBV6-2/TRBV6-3 ASRAQDYEQF
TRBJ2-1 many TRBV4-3 ASSQEMGTSGFEQF
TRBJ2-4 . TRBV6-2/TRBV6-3 ASSPQPDSLAKNIQY
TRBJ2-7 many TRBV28 ASSPHYEQY
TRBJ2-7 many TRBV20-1 SASPVPSGSTEQY
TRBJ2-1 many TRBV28 ASSPPGRTYNEQF
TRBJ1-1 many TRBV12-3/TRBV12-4 ASGITNAF
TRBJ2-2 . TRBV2 ASSRTSGRNTGELF
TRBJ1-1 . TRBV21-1 ASMGQGVPEAF
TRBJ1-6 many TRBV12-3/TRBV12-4 ASSPDRNSPLH
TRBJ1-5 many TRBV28 ATYSWQINQPQH
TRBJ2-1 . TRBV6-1 ASRRDERHNEQF
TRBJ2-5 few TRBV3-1 ASSLGGTSWETQY
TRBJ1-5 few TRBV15 ATSRDRGSNQPQH
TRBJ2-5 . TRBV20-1 SARLQETQY
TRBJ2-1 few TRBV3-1 ASSHGGGWNEQF
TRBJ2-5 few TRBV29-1 SVGGGLETQY
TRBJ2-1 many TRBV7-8 ASSLGPSEYNEQF
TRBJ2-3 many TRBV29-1 SVVGLAGGTDTQY
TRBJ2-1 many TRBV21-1 ASSRVSEQF
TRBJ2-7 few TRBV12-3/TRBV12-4 ASSRTGATYEQY
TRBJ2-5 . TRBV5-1 ASSLSQDYVNQETQY